This TCR beta chain was sequenced for a study of response to subunit inactivated influenza vaccine. General study results and limits: Only a handful of new T cells, the authors suggested, are recruited with each seasonal influenza vaccination.

TCRdb used MiXCR to reprocess the RT-PCR reads, holding one entry per CDR3 protein. The sample lists about 570,000 distinct CDR3 sequences, approximately 10% occurring once. Trimming removed 2 bases at V and 3 bases at J, with 10 bases between. This CDR3 comprises 14 residues. Germline V gene sequence: CDR1 SGHTA, CDR2 FQGNSA. This clonotype appeared a few times. Its antigen is not known. The same sample was also studied in work on T cells expressing NK-cell markers. That investigation notes: Production of TCR beta cDNA relied on 5'RACE template switching with UMIs. The study drew TCR beta repertoires from sorted CD3+CD56+NKG2C+, CD3+CD56+NKG2C- and CD3+CD56-NKG2C+ T cells. There were seven HCMV-seropositive donors and one seronegative donor among the eight sequenced. HCMV specificity was not established for the expanded NKG2C+ T cell clones.

The chain employs TRBV7-2 and TRBJ2-5; no firm D call. The source of this sequence is a man aged 50 to 59 who received an inactivated influenza vaccine. The material sequenced was PBMCs from blood, taken on the day of vaccination. The DNA for the CDR3 is TGTGCCAGCAGCTTATTCGGGCTCGAAGAGACCCAGTACTTC. This gives the protein CASSLFGLEETQYF. The whole variable domain, remainder taken from reference TRBV7-2 and TRBJ2-5, is GAGVSQSPSNKVTEKGKDVELRCDPISGHTALYWYRQSLGQGLEFLIYFQGNSAPDKSGLPSDRFSAERTGGSVSTLTIQRTQQEDSAVYLCASSLFGLEETQYFGPGTRLLVL.